The sequence of this T cell receptor beta chain was determined in a study of post-analysis software for immune sequencing data. Overall study: Included courses were relapsing-remitting and secondary progressive multiple sclerosis; progressive-relapsing multiple sclerosis was also included.

Unique molecular identifiers had been added to the TCR beta cDNA libraries. Starting from approximately 1 to 10 million T cells, the study yielded a few hundred thousand cDNA molecules. TCRdb called the PCR reads again in MiXCR, with one record for every CDR3 protein. The table includes hundreds of thousands of distinct CDR3 sequences, around 53% detected once. The germline V gene has CDR1 SGHTA and CDR2 FQGNSA. The CDR3 is made up of 16 amino acids. With 4 bases clipped from V and 0 bases from J, the junction kept 6 bases outside the gene matches. Comments on this clonotype: The antigen is undetermined.

The study, taken as a whole, reports: Patients carried roughly five TRBV segments more frequently than controls did, and TRBV5-6, TRBV5-1 and TRBV20-1 were among them. Compared against controls, patients with multiple sclerosis displayed significantly lower normalized Chao1 diversity. Strong co-clustering by F measure was seen for same-batch samples.

The sequence derives from a girl under 18 with multiple sclerosis. The sequenced material came from blood. The chain couples TRBV7-2 to TRBJ2-3; the match to TRBD2 covers 8 bases. The CDR3 region is CASSSISGTSTDTQYF. The CDR3 nucleotides read TGTGCCAGCAGCTCCATTAGCGGGACTAGCACAGATACGCAGTATTTT.